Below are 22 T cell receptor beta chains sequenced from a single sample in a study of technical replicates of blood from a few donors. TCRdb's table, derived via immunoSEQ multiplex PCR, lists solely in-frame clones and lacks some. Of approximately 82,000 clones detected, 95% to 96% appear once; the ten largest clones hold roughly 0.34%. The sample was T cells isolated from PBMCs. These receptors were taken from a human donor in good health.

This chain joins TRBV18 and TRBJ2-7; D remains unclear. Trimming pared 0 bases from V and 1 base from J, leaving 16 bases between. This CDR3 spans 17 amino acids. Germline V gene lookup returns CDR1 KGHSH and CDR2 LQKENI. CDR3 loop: CASSPPDSTFNSYEQYF. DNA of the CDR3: TGTGCCAGCTCACCACCGGATAGCACCTTTAATTCCTACGAGCAGTACTTC.

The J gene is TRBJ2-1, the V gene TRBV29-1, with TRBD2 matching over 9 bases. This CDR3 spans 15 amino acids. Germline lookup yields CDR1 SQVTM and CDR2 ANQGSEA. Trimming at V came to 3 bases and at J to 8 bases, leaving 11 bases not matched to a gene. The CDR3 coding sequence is TGCAGCGTTGAGGTTTACGGTAGCGGGGGCGATGAGCAGTTCTTC. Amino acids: CSVEVYGSGGDEQFF.

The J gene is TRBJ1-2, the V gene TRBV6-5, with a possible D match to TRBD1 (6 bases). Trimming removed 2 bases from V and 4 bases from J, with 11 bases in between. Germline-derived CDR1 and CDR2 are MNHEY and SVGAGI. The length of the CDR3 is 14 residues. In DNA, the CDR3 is TGTGCCAGCAGTTACAGGGGACAAGGCTATGGCTACACCTTC. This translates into CASSYRGQGYGYTF.

Here the CDR3 reads CASSLAPPSGILRSNEQFF. CDR3 in DNA: TGTGCCAGCAGCTTAGCGCCCCCTAGCGGGATATTAAGGAGCAATGAGCAGTTCTTC. The V call is TRBV7-6, the J call TRBJ2-1; TRBD2 matches at 9 bases. The length of the CDR3 is 19 residues. The germline CDR1 and CDR2 sequences are SGHVS and FNYEAQ. The V segment lost 0 bases and the J segment 6 bases; nucleotides outside the gene matches: 15.

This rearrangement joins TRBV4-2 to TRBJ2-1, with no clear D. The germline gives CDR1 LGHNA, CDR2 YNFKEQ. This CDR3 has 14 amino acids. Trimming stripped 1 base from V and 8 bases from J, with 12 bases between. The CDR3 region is CASSQVSGIDEQFF. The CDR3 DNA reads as TGTGCCAGCAGCCAAGTATCCGGTATCGATGAGCAGTTCTTC.

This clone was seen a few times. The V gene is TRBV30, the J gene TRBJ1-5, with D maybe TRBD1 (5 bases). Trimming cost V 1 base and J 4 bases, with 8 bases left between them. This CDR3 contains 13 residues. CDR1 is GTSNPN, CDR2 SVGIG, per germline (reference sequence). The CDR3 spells CAWSARANQPQHF. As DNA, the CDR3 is TGTGCCTGGAGTGCCAGGGCGAATCAGCCCCAGCATTTT.

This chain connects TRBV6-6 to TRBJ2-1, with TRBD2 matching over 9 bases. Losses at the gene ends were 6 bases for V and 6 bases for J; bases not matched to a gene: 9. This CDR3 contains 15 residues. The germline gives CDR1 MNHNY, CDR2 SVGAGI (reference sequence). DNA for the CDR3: TGTGCCAGCAGCTACAAAAGCGGGGGGTTCAATGAGCAGTTCTTC. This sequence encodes CASSYKSGGFNEQFF.

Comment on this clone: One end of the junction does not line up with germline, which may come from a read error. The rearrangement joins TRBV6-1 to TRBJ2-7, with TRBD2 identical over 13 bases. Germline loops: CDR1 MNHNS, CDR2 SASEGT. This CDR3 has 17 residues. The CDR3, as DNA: TGTGCCAGCAGGGAAGGACTAGCGGGAGCTTACTCCTACGAGCAGTACTTC. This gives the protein CASREGLAGAYSYEQYF.

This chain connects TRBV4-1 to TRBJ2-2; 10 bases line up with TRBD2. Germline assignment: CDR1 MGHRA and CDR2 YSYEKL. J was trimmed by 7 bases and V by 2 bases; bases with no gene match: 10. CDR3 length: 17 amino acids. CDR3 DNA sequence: TGCGCCAGCAGCCAACTTCTAGCGGGAGTAAGGAACGGGGAGCTGTTTTTT. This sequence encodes CASSQLLAGVRNGELFF.

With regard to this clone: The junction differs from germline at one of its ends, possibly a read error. CDR3 bases: TGTGCCAACAGTGCTGGGACAGGGATCGATACGCAGTATTTT. Protein sequence: CANSAGTGIDTQYF. The rearrangement uses TRBV2 and TRBJ2-3, with 9 bases lining up with TRBD1. CDR1 and CDR2 from the germline V gene are SNHLY and FYNNEI. This CDR3 is 14 amino acids long.

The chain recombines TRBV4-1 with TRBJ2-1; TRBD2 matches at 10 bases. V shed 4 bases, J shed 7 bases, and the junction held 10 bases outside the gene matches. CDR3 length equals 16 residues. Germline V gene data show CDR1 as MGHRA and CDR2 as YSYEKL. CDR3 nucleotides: TGCGCCAGCAGCCGTCAACTAGCGGGAAGGTATAATGAGCAGTTCTTC. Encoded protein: CASSRQLAGRYNEQFF.

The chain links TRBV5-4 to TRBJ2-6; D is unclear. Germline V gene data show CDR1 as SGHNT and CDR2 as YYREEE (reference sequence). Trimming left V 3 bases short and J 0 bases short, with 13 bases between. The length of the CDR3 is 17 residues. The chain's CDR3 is CASSSPEATSGANVLTF. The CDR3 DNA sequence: TGTGCCAGCAGCTCTCCCGAGGCTACCTCTGGGGCCAACGTCCTGACTTTC. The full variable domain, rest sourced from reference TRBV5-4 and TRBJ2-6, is ETGVTQSPTHLIKTRGQQVTLRCSSQSGHNTVSWYQQALGQGPQFIFQYYREEENGRGNFPPRFSGLQFPNYSSELNVNALELDDSALYLCASSSPEATSGANVLTFGAGSRLTVL.

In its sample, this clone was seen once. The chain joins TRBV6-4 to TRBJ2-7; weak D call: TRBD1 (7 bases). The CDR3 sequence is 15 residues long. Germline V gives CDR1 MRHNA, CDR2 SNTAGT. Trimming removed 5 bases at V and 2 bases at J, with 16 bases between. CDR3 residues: CASSRQGGLAYEQYF. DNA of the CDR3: TGTGCCAGCAGTAGGCAGGGGGGCCTTGCCTACGAGCAGTACTTC.

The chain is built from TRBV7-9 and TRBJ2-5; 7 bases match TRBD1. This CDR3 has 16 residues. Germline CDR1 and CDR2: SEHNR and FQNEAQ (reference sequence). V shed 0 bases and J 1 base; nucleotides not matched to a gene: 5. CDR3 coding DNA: TGTGCCAGCAGCTTAGCACAGGGGCTTCTCCAAGAGACCCAGTACTTC. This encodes CASSLAQGLLQETQYF.

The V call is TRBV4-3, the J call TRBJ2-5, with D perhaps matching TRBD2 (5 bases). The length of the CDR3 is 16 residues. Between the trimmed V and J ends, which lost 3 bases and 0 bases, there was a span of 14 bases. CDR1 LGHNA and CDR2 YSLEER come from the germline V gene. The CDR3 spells CASSQSSTRYQETQYF. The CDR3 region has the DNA TGCGCCAGCAGCCAGTCATCAACTAGGTACCAAGAGACCCAGTACTTC.

The CDR3 loop is CASSLTGENSYEQYF. The CDR3 DNA follows: TGTGCCAGCAGTTTGACAGGTGAAAACTCCTACGAGCAGTACTTC. V usage is TRBV27 and J usage is TRBJ2-7, with a weak D call TRBD1 (6 bases). Germline lookup yields CDR1 MNHEY and CDR2 SMNVEV (reference sequence). The CDR3 consists of 15 residues. The V and J ends lost 3 bases and 0 bases respectively, with 12 bases between them.

CDR3 sequence (DNA): TGTGCCAGCAACGAGGCTAGCGGTACCTACGAGCAGTACTTC. Encoded protein: CASNEASGTYEQYF. The rearrangement uses TRBV28 and TRBJ2-7, with 7 nucleotides matching TRBD2. The CDR3 length is 14 residues. Germline V gene lookup returns CDR1 MDHEN and CDR2 SYDVKM. The V and J ends lost 7 bases and 2 bases, in that order; junction bases with no gene match: 8.

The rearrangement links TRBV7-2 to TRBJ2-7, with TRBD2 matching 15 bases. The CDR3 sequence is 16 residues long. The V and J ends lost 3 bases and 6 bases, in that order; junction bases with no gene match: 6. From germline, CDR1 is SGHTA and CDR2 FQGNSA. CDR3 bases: TGTGCCAGCAGCTTCGGGACTAGCGGGAGGACCGGCGAGCAGTACTTC. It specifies CASSFGTSGRTGEQYF.

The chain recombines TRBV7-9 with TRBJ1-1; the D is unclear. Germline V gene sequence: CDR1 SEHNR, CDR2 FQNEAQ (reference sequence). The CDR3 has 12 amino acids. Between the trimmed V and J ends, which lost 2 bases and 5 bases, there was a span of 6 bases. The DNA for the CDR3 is TGTGCCAGCAGCTTAACGGGGACTGAAGCTTTCTTT. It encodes CASSLTGTEAFF.

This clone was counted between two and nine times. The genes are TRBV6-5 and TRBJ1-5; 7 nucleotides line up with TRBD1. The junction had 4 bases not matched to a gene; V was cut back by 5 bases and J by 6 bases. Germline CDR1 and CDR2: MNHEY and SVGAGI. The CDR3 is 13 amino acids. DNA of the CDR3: TGTGCCAGCAGTACAGGGGATGGTCAGCCCCAGCATTTT. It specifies CASSTGDGQPQHF.

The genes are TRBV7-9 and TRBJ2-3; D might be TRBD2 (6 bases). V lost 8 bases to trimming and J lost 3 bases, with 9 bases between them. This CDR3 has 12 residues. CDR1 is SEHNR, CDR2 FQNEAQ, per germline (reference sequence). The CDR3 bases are TGTGCCAGCTTACTAGCTACAGATACGCAGTATTTT. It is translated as CASLLATDTQYF.

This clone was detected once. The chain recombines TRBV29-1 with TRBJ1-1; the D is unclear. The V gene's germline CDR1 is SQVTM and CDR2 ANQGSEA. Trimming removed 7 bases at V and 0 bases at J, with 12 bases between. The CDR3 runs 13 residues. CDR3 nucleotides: TGCAGCGCCTCACAGATTCTGAACACTGAAGCTTTCTTT. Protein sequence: CSASQILNTEAFF.